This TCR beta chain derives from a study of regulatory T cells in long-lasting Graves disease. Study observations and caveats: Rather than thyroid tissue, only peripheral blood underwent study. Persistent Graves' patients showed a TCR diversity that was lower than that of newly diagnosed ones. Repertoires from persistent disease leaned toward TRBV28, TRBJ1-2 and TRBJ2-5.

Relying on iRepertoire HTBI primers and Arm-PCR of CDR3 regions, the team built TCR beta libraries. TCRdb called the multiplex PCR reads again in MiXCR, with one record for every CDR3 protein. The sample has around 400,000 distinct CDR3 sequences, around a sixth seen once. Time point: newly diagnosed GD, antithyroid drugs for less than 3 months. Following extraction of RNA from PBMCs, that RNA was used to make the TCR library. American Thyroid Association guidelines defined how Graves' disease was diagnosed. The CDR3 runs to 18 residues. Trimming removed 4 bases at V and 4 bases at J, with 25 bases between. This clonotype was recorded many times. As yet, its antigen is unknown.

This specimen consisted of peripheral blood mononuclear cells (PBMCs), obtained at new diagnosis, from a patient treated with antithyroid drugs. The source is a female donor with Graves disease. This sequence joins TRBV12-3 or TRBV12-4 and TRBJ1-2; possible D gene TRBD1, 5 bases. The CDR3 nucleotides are TGTGCCAGCAGTTCCCCTTGGGGGGACTCTAGAGATTTCTATGGCTACACCTTC. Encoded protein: CASSSPWGDSRDFYGYTF.